This TCR beta chain is drawn from a study of T cells after yellow fever vaccination. Comments on this clonotype: The antigen is undetermined.

The study's findings and limits: Booster sampling recovered most clones from primary vaccination (96% CD4, approximately 90% CD8).

Each CDR3 protein is one row after TCRdb ran MiXCR on the 5' RACE reads. The sample consists of 250,000 to 300,000 distinct CDR3 sequences, roughly 13% of them appearing once. The CDR3 length is 16 residues. J was trimmed by 6 bases and V by 4 bases; bases with no gene match: 6. Germline CDR1 reads SNHLY; CDR2 reads FYNNEI. The gene calls are TRBV2 and TRBJ2-2, with TRBD2 matching over 12 bases. The material sequenced was CD4+ T cells sorted from PBMCs, taken 45 days after the yellow fever booster vaccination. This receptor was obtained from a man under 40 who received the YFV17D yellow fever vaccine. The CDR3 DNA reads TGTGCCAGCAGTGGACTAGCGGGAGCTCGGTCCGGGGAGCTGTTTTTT. This codes for CASSGLAGARSGELFF.